A single sample gave rise to the 18 T cell receptor beta chains below, sequenced in a study of shared clonotypes between healthy human individuals. Produced via immunoSEQ multiplex PCR; TCRdb's table is partial and in-frame only. The table includes 1,100,000 or so clones, roughly 74% detected once. Sequencing input: memory CD4+ T cells from PBMCs. The subset was: CD45RA-negative fraction. These receptors were taken from a man younger than 35 in good health. Some clones in this sample may be carry-over from other donors' samples.

This clone was counted many times. This sequence joins TRBV11-2 and TRBJ1-2; the D gene is possibly TRBD1 (5 bases). V gave up 5 bases and J gave up 4 bases, with 14 bases separating them. The germline gives CDR1 SGHAT, CDR2 FQNNGV. This CDR3 comprises 14 residues. The CDR3 is CASSRGQGSYGYTF. CDR3 sequence (DNA): TGTGCCAGCAGCCGCGGGCAGGGAAGCTATGGCTACACCTTC.

The CDR3 is CASRMTGGPAFF. DNA for the CDR3: TGTGCCAGCAGAATGACAGGGGGACCCGCTTTCTTT. The chain recombines TRBV7-9 with TRBJ1-1, with 9 nucleotides matching TRBD1. The germline CDR1 and CDR2 sequences are SEHNR and FQNEAQ (reference sequence). J lost 11 bases, V lost 6 bases, and 7 bases had no gene match. The CDR3 loop spans 12 amino acids.

The chain employs TRBV5-5 and TRBJ1-1; a possible D gene is TRBD1 (6 bases). Trimming took 0 bases from V and 5 from J, leaving 11 bases between them. The CDR3 sequence is 14 residues long. Germline V CDR1 and CDR2: SGHKS, YYEKEE (reference sequence). CDR3 bases: TGTGCCAGCAGCTTGGGGGCAGGGGATACTGAAGCTTTCTTT. This translates into CASSLGAGDTEAFF.

This chain links TRBV20-1 with TRBJ2-5; TRBD2 aligns across 7 bases. This CDR3 contains 10 residues. Germline values: CDR1 DFQATT, CDR2 SNEGSKA (reference sequence). V was pared by 7 bases and J by 5 bases, with 1 base of the junction left unmatched. CDR3 coding DNA: TGCAGTGTGGGGGGGGAGACCCAGTACTTC. Translating gives CSVGGETQYF.

The gene calls are TRBV7-9 and TRBJ2-7; TRBD2 matches at 7 bases. Per the germline V gene, CDR1 is SEHNR and CDR2 is FQNEAQ (reference sequence). V shed 0 bases and J 9 bases; nucleotides not matched to a gene: 8. The CDR3 contains 14 residues. The CDR3 coding sequence is TGTGCCAGCAGCTTAGCCACTGATTCGGGGGGGCAGTACTTC. It translates to CASSLATDSGGQYF.

V and J are TRBV27 and TRBJ1-2; 10 bases are a match to TRBD1. CDR3 length equals 15 residues. V dropped 6 bases and J dropped 5; count of bases not matched to a gene: 9. CDR1 is MNHEY, CDR2 SMNVEV, per germline (reference sequence). The CDR3 here is CASSPRDRGLYGYTF. The CDR3 DNA reads TGTGCCAGCAGCCCAAGGGACAGGGGACTTTATGGCTACACCTTC.

The rearrangement joins TRBV18 to TRBJ1-1; unclear D gene. The CDR3 runs to 15 residues. V lost 2 bases to trimming and J lost 2 bases, with 12 bases between them. Germline CDR1 and CDR2: KGHSH and LQKENI. The CDR3: CASSPFGQTNTEAFF. Written as DNA, the CDR3 is TGTGCCAGCTCACCATTTGGGCAGACTAACACTGAAGCTTTCTTT. The full variable domain, in which reference TRBV18 and TRBJ1-1 provide the parts outside the CDR3, is NAGVMQNPRHLVRRRGQEARLRCSPMKGHSHVYWYRQLPEEGLKFMVYLQKENIIDESGMPKERFSAEFPKEGPSILRIQQVVRGDSAAYFCASSPFGQTNTEAFFGQGTRLTVV.

The chain uses TRBV6-5 and TRBJ1-1; D call uncertain. V shed 6 bases and J shed 11 bases, with 25 bases lying between them. The CDR3 has 15 amino acids. CDR1 is MNHEY and CDR2 is SVGAGI in the germline V gene. The CDR3 DNA follows: TGTGCCAGCAGCCTTGCTACGGGGTCGATGGGGAGGGCTTTCTTT. As protein: CASSLATGSMGRAFF.

The rearrangement links TRBV21-1 to TRBJ2-7; TRBD1, the table's D call, was not compared with the DNA. TRBV21-1 is a recognized pseudogene. The CDR3 is made up of 14 amino acids. The CDR3 DNA sequence: TGTGCCAGCAGCAAGATGGGGGCTTCCTACGAGCAGTACTTC. This encodes CASSKMGASYEQYF.

V usage is TRBV7-8 and J usage is TRBJ2-7; D gene ambiguous. The V and J ends lost 3 bases and 4 bases respectively, with 7 bases between them. The CDR3 has 12 amino acids. Germline CDR1 and CDR2: SGHVS and FQNEAQ. Written as DNA, the CDR3 is TGTGCCAGCAGCTTTGACCCTTACGAGCAGTACTTC. As protein: CASSFDPYEQYF. Complete variable domain (other parts from reference TRBV7-8 and TRBJ2-7): GAGVSQSPRYKVAKRGQDVALRCDPISGHVSLFWYQQALGQGPEFLTYFQNEAQLDKSGLPSDRFFAERPEGSVSTLKIQRTQQEDSAVYLCASSFDPYEQYFGPGTRLTVT.

This chain connects TRBV7-8 to TRBJ2-7; TRBD2 aligns across 7 bases. The CDR3 sequence is 15 residues long. Losses at the gene ends were 4 bases for V and 5 bases for J; bases not matched to a gene: 11. Germline V CDR1 and CDR2: SGHVS, FQNEAQ. DNA of the CDR3: TGTGCCAGCAGCTCCCGAAGTGGGAGGGCTCACGAGCAGTACTTC. This translates into CASSSRSGRAHEQYF.

V and J are TRBV5-1 and TRBJ2-2; tentatively, D is TRBD2 (5 bases). The V gene lost 4 bases and the J gene lost 1 base, with 17 bases spanning the gap. This CDR3 has 17 residues. Germline V lookup: CDR1 SGHRS, CDR2 YFSETQ. The CDR3 is CASSQGLGSGNTGELFF. The CDR3 DNA follows: TGCGCCAGCAGCCAAGGTTTGGGGAGTGGGAACACCGGGGAGCTGTTTTTT. The full variable domain, in which reference TRBV5-1 and TRBJ2-2 provide the parts outside the CDR3, is KAGVTQTPRYLIKTRGQQVTLSCSPISGHRSVSWYQQTPGQGLQFLFEYFSETQRNKGNFPGRFSGRQFSNSRSEMNVSTLELGDSALYLCASSQGLGSGNTGELFFGEGSRLTVL.

The rearrangement joins TRBV9 to TRBJ2-7, with D hard to call. Germline CDR1 is SGDLS and CDR2 is YYNGEE. CDR3 size: 15 residues. V lost 0 bases to trimming and J lost 4 bases, with 14 bases between them. CDR3 amino acids: CASSVGWRPEYEQYF. The CDR3 nucleotides are TGTGCCAGCAGCGTAGGGTGGCGTCCGGAGTACGAGCAGTACTTC.

V gene TRBV7-2 combines with J gene TRBJ2-3; 10 nucleotides match TRBD1. Germline CDR1 reads SGHTA; CDR2 reads FQGNSA. The CDR3 runs 15 residues. The junction had 4 bases not matched to a gene; V was cut back by 5 bases and J by 2 bases. This CDR3 is CASSPGTGVTDTQYF. The CDR3 coding sequence is TGTGCCAGCAGCCCCGGGACAGGGGTCACAGATACGCAGTATTTT.

The rearrangement links TRBV7-6 to TRBJ2-3; TRBD2 agrees at 10 bases. This CDR3 contains 15 residues. Trimming took 5 bases from V and 4 from J; bases not matched to a gene: 6. Germline-derived CDR1 and CDR2 are SGHVS and FNYEAQ. The CDR3 sequence: CASSALAGSADTQYF. The CDR3 DNA is TGTGCCAGCAGCGCACTAGCGGGATCTGCAGATACGCAGTATTTT.

The J gene is TRBJ1-4, the V gene TRBV15, with TRBD1 as a possible D gene (6 bases). Looked up from germline, CDR1 is LNHNV and CDR2 is YYDKDF (reference sequence). The CDR3 consists of 18 residues. Trimming cost V 6 bases and J 6 bases, with 26 bases left between them. CDR3 region: CATRTLARGALSDEKLFF. The CDR3 bases are TGTGCCACCAGGACTTTAGCGCGGGGGGCCCTATCGGATGAAAAACTGTTTTTT.

The V and J genes are TRBV5-1 and TRBJ1-1; 9 bases fit TRBD1. The CDR3 spans 15 residues. Germline CDR1 SGHRS, CDR2 YFSETQ. J lost 8 bases, V lost 0 bases, and 8 bases had no gene match. The CDR3 region is CASSLGKIGQGEAFF. CDR3 in DNA: TGCGCCAGCAGCTTGGGGAAAATTGGACAGGGGGAAGCTTTCTTT. Variable domain in full (rest from reference TRBV5-1 and TRBJ1-1): KAGVTQTPRYLIKTRGQQVTLSCSPISGHRSVSWYQQTPGQGLQFLFEYFSETQRNKGNFPGRFSGRQFSNSRSEMNVSTLELGDSALYLCASSLGKIGQGEAFFGQGTRLTVV.

The rearrangement uses TRBV19 and TRBJ1-5; 8 positions agree with TRBD1. Germline lookup yields CDR1 LNHDA and CDR2 SQIVND (reference sequence). This CDR3 has 17 residues. Trimming at V came to 3 bases and at J to 1 base, leaving 8 bases not matched to a gene. In DNA, the CDR3 is TGTGCCAGTAGTATGTGGCAGGGGGCGGGAAGCAATCAGCCCCAGCATTTT. This translates into CASSMWQGAGSNQPQHF. Using reference TRBV19 and TRBJ1-5 for the parts outside the CDR3, the full variable domain is DGGITQSPKYLFRKEGQNVTLSCEQNLNHDAMYWYRQDPGQGLRLIYYSQIVNDFQKGDIAEGYSVSREKKESFPLTVTSAQKNPTAFYLCASSMWQGAGSNQPQHFGDGTRLSIL.